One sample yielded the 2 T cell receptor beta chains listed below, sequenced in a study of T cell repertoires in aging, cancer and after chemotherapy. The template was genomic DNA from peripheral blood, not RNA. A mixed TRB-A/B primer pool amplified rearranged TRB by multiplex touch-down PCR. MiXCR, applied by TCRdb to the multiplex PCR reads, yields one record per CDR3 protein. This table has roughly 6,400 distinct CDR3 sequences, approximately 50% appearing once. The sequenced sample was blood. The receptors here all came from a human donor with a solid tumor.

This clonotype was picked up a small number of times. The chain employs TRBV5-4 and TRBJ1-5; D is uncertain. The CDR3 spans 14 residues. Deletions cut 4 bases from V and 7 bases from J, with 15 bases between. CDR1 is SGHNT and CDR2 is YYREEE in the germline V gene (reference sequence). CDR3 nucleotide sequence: TGTGCCAGCAGCCAGGCCGGAGCTGGGCAGCCCCAGCATTTT. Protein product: CASSQAGAGQPQHF.

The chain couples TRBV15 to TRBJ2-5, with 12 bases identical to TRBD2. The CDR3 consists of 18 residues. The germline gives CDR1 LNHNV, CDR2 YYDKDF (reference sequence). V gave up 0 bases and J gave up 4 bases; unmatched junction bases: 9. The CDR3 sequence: CATSRDRLAGVPRETQYF. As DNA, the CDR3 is TGTGCCACCAGCAGAGATAGACTAGCGGGAGTGCCACGAGAGACCCAGTACTTC. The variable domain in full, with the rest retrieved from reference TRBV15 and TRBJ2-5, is DAMVIQNPRYQVTQFGKPVTLSCSQTLNHNVMYWYQQKSSQAPKLLFHYYDKDFNNEADTPDNFQSRRPNTSFCFLDIRSPGLGDTAMYLCATSRDRLAGVPRETQYFGPGTRLLVL.